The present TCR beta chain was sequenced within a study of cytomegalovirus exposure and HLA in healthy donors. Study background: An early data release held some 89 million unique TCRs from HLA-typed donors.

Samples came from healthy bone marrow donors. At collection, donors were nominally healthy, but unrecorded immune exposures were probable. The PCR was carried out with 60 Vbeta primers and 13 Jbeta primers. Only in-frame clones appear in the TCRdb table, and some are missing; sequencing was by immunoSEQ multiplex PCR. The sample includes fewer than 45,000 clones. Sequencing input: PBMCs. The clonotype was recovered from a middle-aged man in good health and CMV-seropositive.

CDR3: CASSPPTGGRQETQYF. CDR3 DNA sequence: TGTGCCAGCTCACCACCGACAGGGGGGCGCCAAGAGACCCAGTACTTC. The rearrangement joins TRBV18 to TRBJ2-5; 9 positions agree with TRBD1. This CDR3 is 16 amino acids long. Germline V gene data show CDR1 as KGHSH and CDR2 as LQKENI. V gave up 0 bases and J gave up 1 base; unmatched junction bases: 3.